This T cell receptor beta chain was recorded in a study of CD8+ T cells in alopecia areata. With regard to this clone: The same CDR3 also results from other DNA sequences found in this sample.

The germline V and J ends were trimmed by 0 bases and 3 bases, with 5 bases remaining between them. The CDR3 extends over 13 amino acids. The germline V gene encodes CDR1 SGDLS and CDR2 YYNGEE. Extraction of RNA preceded its reverse transcription into cDNA, which served as the sequencing template. Assay: immunoSEQ multiplex PCR; the TCRdb copy retains only in-frame clones and omits some. The data show roughly 250,000 clones, with 60% seen just once and about 0.9% held by the top ten. Treatment noted: oral pan-JAK inhibitor, 5-10 mg twice daily. The sequence was obtained from a human donor with alopecia areata. The V gene is TRBV9, the J gene TRBJ2-3; the D gene is possibly TRBD2 (5 bases). The sequenced sample was CD4+ T cells sorted from blood, obtained around week 54, from a patient treated with tofacitinib. This CDR3 is CASSVGGTDTQYF. CDR3 nucleotides: TGTGCCAGCAGCGTAGGCGGGACAGATACGCAGTATTTT.